Shown below are 3 T cell receptor beta chains from a single sample sequenced in a study of vaccination effects on CD4 cells after COVID-19. Antigen specificity for these receptors is unknown. Sequencing was performed with immunoSEQ multiplex PCR; in TCRdb, only in-frame clones are kept and a portion is missing. Of nearly 30,000 clones in the sample, around 74% were seen once. The ViraFEST assay expanded antigen-specific CD4+ T cells with viral peptide pools before sequencing. Subsequent to 10 days of culture, CD4+ T cells were isolated. BNT162b2 vaccine or mRNA-1273 vaccine was given to participants in two doses. The source material was CD4+ T cells from PBMCs cultured with HCoV-OC43 spike peptides, sampled after COVID-19 vaccination. As to subset: HCoV-OC43 spike overlapping peptide pool stimulation. These receptors were taken from a human donor who received a COVID-19 vaccine.

This clone has a handful of counts. V is TRBV30 and J is TRBJ1-2; no definite D call. V lost 6 bases and J lost 0, with 11 bases in between. Germline CDR1 is GTSNPN and CDR2 is SVGIG (reference sequence). The CDR3 covers 13 residues. The CDR3 protein is CACVLGTNYGYTF. CDR3 DNA sequence: TGTGCCTGTGTACTTGGGACTAACTATGGCTACACCTTC.

J is TRBJ2-2 and V is TRBV6-1; 11 bases map to TRBD2. CDR3 length: 16 amino acids. The ends lost 3 bases at V and 4 bases at J; junction bases unmatched: 4. Germline V gene data show CDR1 as MNHNS and CDR2 as SASEGT. The CDR3 DNA sequence: TGTGCCAGCAGTGAGGCTAGCGGGAGGTCCACCGGGGAGCTGTTTTTT. It yields the protein CASSEASGRSTGELFF.

The gene calls are TRBV19 and TRBJ2-6, with 7 nucleotides matching TRBD1. Per germline, CDR1 LNHDA and CDR2 SQIVND (reference sequence). The CDR3 contains 16 residues. The J segment lost 1 base and the V segment lost 7 bases, leaving 7 bases of the junction unmatched. Here the CDR3 reads CASTDRASSGANVLTF. The CDR3 nucleotides are TGTGCCAGTACCGACAGGGCCTCTTCTGGGGCCAACGTCCTGACTTTC.